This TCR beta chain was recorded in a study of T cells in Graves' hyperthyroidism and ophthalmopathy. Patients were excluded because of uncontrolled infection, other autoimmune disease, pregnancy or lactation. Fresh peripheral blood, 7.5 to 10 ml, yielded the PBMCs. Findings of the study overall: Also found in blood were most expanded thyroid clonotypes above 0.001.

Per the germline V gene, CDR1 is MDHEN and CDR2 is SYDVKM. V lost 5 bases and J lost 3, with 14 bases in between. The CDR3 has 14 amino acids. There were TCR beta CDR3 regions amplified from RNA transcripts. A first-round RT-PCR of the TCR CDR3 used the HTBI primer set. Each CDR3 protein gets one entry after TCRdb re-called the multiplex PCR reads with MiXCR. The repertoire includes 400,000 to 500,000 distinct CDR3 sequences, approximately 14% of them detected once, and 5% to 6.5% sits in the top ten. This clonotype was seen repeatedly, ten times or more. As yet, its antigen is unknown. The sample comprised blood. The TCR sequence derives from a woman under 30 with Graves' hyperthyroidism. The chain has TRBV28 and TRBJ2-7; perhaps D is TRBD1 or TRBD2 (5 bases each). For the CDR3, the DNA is TGTGCCAGCAGTCCACCGGGACCAAACTACGAGCAGTACTTC. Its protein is CASSPPGPNYEQYF.